This T cell receptor beta chain emerged from a study of T-cell reconstitution after alpha-beta-depleted transplantation in children. Germline V gives CDR1 MNHEY, CDR2 SMNVEV (reference sequence). The CDR3 runs to 12 residues. This clonotype was observed many times. This sample's TCRbeta library carried unique molecular identifier barcodes. TCRdb re-called the PCR reads with MiXCR, one entry per CDR3 protein. The sample lists hundreds of thousands of distinct CDR3 sequences; around 13% were seen once. The gene calls are TRBV27 and TRBJ2-2; TRBD1 agrees at 7 bases. Sequencing used PBMCs from the stem cell graft donor, obtained from the stem cell graft. This sequence originates from a human donor who donated a stem cell graft to a child with acute lymphoblastic leukemia. The CDR3: CVSGRGSGELFF. For the CDR3, the DNA is TGTGTTTCGGGCAGGGGGTCCGGGGAGCTGTTTTTT.